The rows below give T cell receptor beta chains drawn from one sample of a study of blood T cell repertoires in COVID-19. Libraries were prepared by immunoSEQ multiplex PCR; TCRdb keeps only in-frame clonotypes and omits some of them. This table has about 85,000 clones, around 87% appearing once. The sequencing input was peripheral blood. These receptors all stem from a woman of 80 years or more with active or convalescent COVID-19. Both conserved end residues are part of each CDR3. The D gene is left open where the match is weak. Clone size is stated in some rows and not others, as once, few, many or a class when expanded.

cdr3_nt: TGTGCCAGTAGTATTGGTACCGGGGAGCAGTACTTC
cdr3_aa: CASSIGTGEQYF
j_call: TRBJ2-7
d_call: NA
clone_size: once
v_call: TRBV19

cdr3_nt: TGTGCCAGCAGCTTAGAAGGACAGGTTATTTATAATTCACCCCTCCACTTT
cdr3_aa: CASSLEGQVIYNSPLHF
j_call: TRBJ1-6
d_call: TRBD1
clone_size: once
v_call: TRBV7-2

cdr3_nt: TGTGCCAGCTCACCACGAACTAGCGGACGCACAGATACGCAGTATTTT
cdr3_aa: CASSPRTSGRTDTQYF
j_call: TRBJ2-3
d_call: TRBD2
clone_size: NA
v_call: TRBV18

cdr3_nt: TGTGCCAGTAGGCAGACTAGCGGTTACAATGAGCAGTTCTTC
cdr3_aa: CASRQTSGYNEQFF
j_call: TRBJ2-1
d_call: TRBD2
clone_size: once
v_call: TRBV19

cdr3_nt: TGCGCCAGCAGGTTGAACCCGACAGGGGTGGACGAGCAGTACTTC
cdr3_aa: CASRLNPTGVDEQYF
j_call: TRBJ2-7
d_call: TRBD1
clone_size: NA
v_call: TRBV5-1

cdr3_nt: TGTGCCAGCAGCTCTACGTCGACAGGGGTAAAAAACATTCAGTACTTC
cdr3_aa: CASSSTSTGVKNIQYF
j_call: TRBJ2-4
d_call: TRBD1
clone_size: NA
v_call: TRBV7-2

cdr3_nt: TGTGCCAGCAGTACTGCGGGAGCTAGCTACGAGCAGTACTTC
cdr3_aa: CASSTAGASYEQYF
j_call: TRBJ2-7
d_call: TRBD2
clone_size: NA
v_call: TRBV6-5

cdr3_nt: TGTGCCAGCAGCCAGACCTCCAGGGCGGGGAATGAGCAGTTCTTC
cdr3_aa: CASSQTSRAGNEQFF
j_call: TRBJ2-1
d_call: NA
clone_size: NA
v_call: TRBV7-9

cdr3_nt: TGTGCCAGCAGCTCGGGACTAGCGGGAGTATCGGATACGCAGTATTTT
cdr3_aa: CASSSGLAGVSDTQYF
j_call: TRBJ2-3
d_call: TRBD2
clone_size: NA
v_call: TRBV7-4

cdr3_nt: TGTGCCAGCAGACAACCGGGGGGATCCTACGAGCAGTACTTC
cdr3_aa: CASRQPGGSYEQYF
j_call: TRBJ2-7
d_call: TRBD2
clone_size: NA
v_call: TRBV27

cdr3_nt: TGTGCCAGCAGTTACCTAGCGGGAGGGGGAACAGATACGCAGTATTTT
cdr3_aa: CASSYLAGGGTDTQYF
j_call: TRBJ2-3
d_call: TRBD2
clone_size: NA
v_call: TRBV6-5

cdr3_nt: TGTGCCAGCAGCCCCTTAAATTACTCCTACAATGAGCAGTTCTTC
cdr3_aa: CASSPLNYSYNEQFF
j_call: TRBJ2-1
d_call: NA
clone_size: few
v_call: TRBV7-3

cdr3_nt: TGTGCCAGCAGCGTAGCTGTGGGTAGCGGGTACGAGCAGTACTTC
cdr3_aa: CASSVAVGSGYEQYF
j_call: TRBJ2-7
d_call: TRBD2
clone_size: NA
v_call: TRBV9

cdr3_nt: TGCGGGGGGGCAAACACCGGGGAGCTGTTTTTT
cdr3_aa: CGGANTGELFF
j_call: TRBJ2-2
d_call: NA
clone_size: NA
v_call: TRBV29-1

cdr3_nt: TGTGCCAGCAGAGAGACAGGGATCTACGAGCAGTACTTC
cdr3_aa: CASRETGIYEQYF
j_call: TRBJ2-7
d_call: TRBD1
clone_size: NA
v_call: TRBV12-3/TRBV12-4

cdr3_nt: TGCGCCAGCAGCCAAGATAGGGACTTCGAGGAGACCCAGTACTTC
cdr3_aa: CASSQDRDFEETQYF
j_call: TRBJ2-5
d_call: NA
clone_size: once
v_call: TRBV4-1

cdr3_nt: TGTGCCATCAGTGAGTCGGTTGGCGGGGTATCCTACAATGAGCAGTTCTTC
cdr3_aa: CAISESVGGVSYNEQFF
j_call: TRBJ2-1
d_call: NA
clone_size: once
v_call: TRBV10-3

cdr3_nt: TGTGCCAGCCGAGAGCTAGGCCACACAGATACGCAGTATTTT
cdr3_aa: CASRELGHTDTQYF
j_call: TRBJ2-3
d_call: NA
clone_size: NA
v_call: TRBV6-5

cdr3_nt: TGCGCCAGCAGCTTGGTGCGGCTAGCGGGAGGGCCCACAGATACGCAGTATTTT
cdr3_aa: CASSLVRLAGGPTDTQYF
j_call: TRBJ2-3
d_call: TRBD2
clone_size: once
v_call: TRBV5-1

cdr3_nt: TGTGCCAGCAGCCTGGGACAGGGGAGGACTGAAGCTTTCTTT
cdr3_aa: CASSLGQGRTEAFF
j_call: TRBJ1-1
d_call: TRBD1
clone_size: NA
v_call: TRBV3-1/TRBV3-2

cdr3_nt: TGTGCCAGCAGTATTCTCTCAGGGGCCGGGGAGCTGTTTTTT
cdr3_aa: CASSILSGAGELFF
j_call: TRBJ2-2
d_call: NA
clone_size: NA
v_call: TRBV28

cdr3_nt: TGCGCCAGCAGCCCGAGCACAGGGTCCTACAATGAGCAGTTCTTC
cdr3_aa: CASSPSTGSYNEQFF
j_call: TRBJ2-1
d_call: NA
clone_size: NA
v_call: TRBV5-1

cdr3_nt: TGTGCCAGCAGTTTACTAAGCGGGGGGATTAAAGGGCCCGGGGAGCTGTTTTTT
cdr3_aa: CASSLLSGGIKGPGELFF
j_call: TRBJ2-2
d_call: TRBD2
clone_size: NA
v_call: TRBV27

cdr3_nt: TGCGCCAGCAGCTTGGCCGGGAGGACCGGGGAAAAACTGTTTTTT
cdr3_aa: CASSLAGRTGEKLFF
j_call: TRBJ1-4
d_call: NA
clone_size: NA
v_call: TRBV5-1

cdr3_nt: TGTGCCAGTAGTATTGGTGACAGGGTTTATTCACCCCTCCACTTT
cdr3_aa: CASSIGDRVYSPLHF
j_call: TRBJ1-6
d_call: TRBD1
clone_size: NA
v_call: TRBV19

cdr3_nt: TGCGCCAGCAGCCAAGAGTTGGCAGTCGGAGCCTACGAGCAGTACTTC
cdr3_aa: CASSQELAVGAYEQYF
j_call: TRBJ2-7
d_call: NA
clone_size: NA
v_call: TRBV4-3

cdr3_nt: TGTGCCAGCAGCCAAGCGGGACAATACACTGAAGCTTTCTTT
cdr3_aa: CASSQAGQYTEAFF
j_call: TRBJ1-1
d_call: NA
clone_size: once
v_call: TRBV28

cdr3_nt: TGTGCCACCAGTGACCGGGACAGGGGTTCGGGATACACAGATACGCAGTATTTT
cdr3_aa: CATSDRDRGSGYTDTQYF
j_call: TRBJ2-3
d_call: TRBD1
clone_size: NA
v_call: TRBV24-1

cdr3_nt: TGTGCCAGCAGGCTAGCGGGAGCCCGTGGGGGCGAGCAGTACTTC
cdr3_aa: CASRLAGARGGEQYF
j_call: TRBJ2-7
d_call: TRBD2
clone_size: NA
v_call: TRBV27